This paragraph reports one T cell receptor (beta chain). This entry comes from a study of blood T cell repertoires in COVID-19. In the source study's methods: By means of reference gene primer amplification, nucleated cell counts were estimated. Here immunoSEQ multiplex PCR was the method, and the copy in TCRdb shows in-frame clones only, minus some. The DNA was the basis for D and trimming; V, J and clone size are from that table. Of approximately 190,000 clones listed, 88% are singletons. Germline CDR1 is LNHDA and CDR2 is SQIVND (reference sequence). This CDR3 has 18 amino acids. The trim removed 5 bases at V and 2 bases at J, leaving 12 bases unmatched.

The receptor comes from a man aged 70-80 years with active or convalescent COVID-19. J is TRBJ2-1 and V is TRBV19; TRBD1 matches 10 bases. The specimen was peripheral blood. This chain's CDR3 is CASSPTIPGQGTYNEQFF. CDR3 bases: TGTGCCAGTAGTCCAACCATACCGGGACAGGGGACCTACAATGAGCAGTTCTTC.